This passage covers 29 T cell receptor beta chains from one sample sequenced in a study of shared clonotypes between healthy human individuals. Selected positively for CCR7 and CD45RO-negative, naive CD8 cells excluded terminally differentiated effector memory CD45RA+ cells. TCRdb's copy holds only in-frame clones and misses some; the assay was immunoSEQ multiplex PCR. Of about 820,000 clones in the sample, approximately 92% are singletons; the top ten hold about 25%. Sequenced material: naive CD8+ T cells sorted from blood. Receptor source: a young man in good health.

The V call is TRBV9, the J call TRBJ2-5; D is unresolved. The J call is doubtful: the DNA matches TRBJ2-7 better. The CDR3 contains 15 residues. Germline loops: CDR1 SGDLS, CDR2 YYNGEE. CDR3 nucleotide sequence: TGTGCCAGCAGCGTAGGGCAGGATTCTACCTACGAGCAGTACTTC. This sequence encodes CASSVGQDSTYEQYF.

This sequence joins TRBV6-5 and TRBJ2-2, with 7 bases identical to TRBD1. The CDR3 sequence is 16 residues long. CDR1 MNHEY and CDR2 SVGAGI come from the germline V gene. The V and J ends lost 4 bases and 0 bases, in that order; junction bases with no gene match: 5. The CDR3 sequence: CASSLGTETNTGELFF. The CDR3 nucleotides read TGTGCCAGCAGTTTGGGGACAGAGACGAACACCGGGGAGCTGTTTTTT.

This sequence joins TRBV7-9 and TRBJ2-7; D uncertain. The germline V gene has CDR1 SEHNR and CDR2 FQNEAQ (reference sequence). Trimming took off 3 bases at V and 5 bases at J, with 14 bases between the two ends. The CDR3 consists of 14 residues. CDR3: CASSFDVAIDEQYF. CDR3 sequence (DNA): TGTGCCAGCAGCTTTGACGTAGCAATCGACGAGCAGTACTTC. Supplemented by reference TRBV7-9 and TRBJ2-7, the full variable domain reads DTGVSQNPRHKITKRGQNVTFRCDPISEHNRLYWYRQTLGQGPEFLTYFQNEAQLEKSRLLSDRFSAERPKGSFSTLEIQRTEQGDSAMYLCASSFDVAIDEQYFGPGTRLTVT.

The chain is built from TRBV29-1 and TRBJ2-5, with 10 bases lining up with TRBD2. V shed 7 bases, J shed 5 bases, and the junction held 13 bases outside the gene matches. Germline CDR1 reads SQVTM; CDR2 reads ANQGSEA. The CDR3 length is 15 residues. CDR3 in amino acids: CSAAPSGRRVETQYF. CDR3 bases: TGCAGCGCGGCCCCTAGCGGGAGAAGGGTTGAGACCCAGTACTTC.

The chain uses TRBV13 and TRBJ2-7; TRBD1 matches 7 bases. The CDR3 is made up of 14 amino acids. V was pared by 6 bases and J by 2 bases, with 7 bases of the junction left unmatched. The germline V gene has CDR1 PRHDT and CDR2 FYEKMQ (reference sequence). The CDR3 loop reads CASSQPGQTYEQYF. CDR3 DNA sequence: TGTGCCAGCAGTCAACCGGGACAGACCTACGAGCAGTACTTC.

The chain combines TRBV7-9 with TRBJ2-2; TRBD2 agrees at 9 bases. The germline V gene encodes CDR1 SEHNR and CDR2 FQNEAQ (reference sequence). V lost 4 bases to trimming and J lost 3 bases; unmatched junction nucleotides: 9. This CDR3 comprises 17 residues. CDR3 in amino acids: CASSSLQTSGYTGELFF. The CDR3 bases are TGTGCCAGCAGCTCTCTTCAGACTAGCGGATACACCGGGGAGCTGTTTTTT.

The rearrangement links TRBV10-2 to TRBJ1-1; no reliable D call. Trimming pared 3 bases from V and 4 bases from J, leaving 3 bases between. The CDR3 covers 11 residues. The V gene's germline CDR1 is WSHSY and CDR2 SAAADI. CDR3 sequence (DNA): TGCGCCAGCAGTGATACCACTGAAGCTTTCTTT. This encodes CASSDTTEAFF.

V gene TRBV7-6 combines with J gene TRBJ2-1; 10 bases map to TRBD2. Germline CDR1 reads SGHVS; CDR2 reads FNYEAQ. The CDR3 has 15 residues. Trimming took 5 bases from V and 5 from J; bases not matched to a gene: 6. The CDR3 bases are TGTGCCAGCAGCCAAGGACTAGCGGAACACAATGAGCAGTTCTTC. Translated, it gives CASSQGLAEHNEQFF.

This clone was seen more than once but under ten times. Additional DNA sequences in this sample encode the identical CDR3. The V gene is TRBV7-2, the J gene TRBJ2-7; D gene ambiguous. This CDR3 spans 11 amino acids. V was pared by 5 bases and J by 0 bases, with 2 bases between. The germline V gene encodes CDR1 SGHTA and CDR2 FQGNSA. The CDR3 loop reads CASSPSYEQYF. For the CDR3, the DNA is TGTGCCAGCAGCCCCTCCTACGAGCAGTACTTC. Full variable domain (outside the CDR3, taken from reference TRBV7-2 and TRBJ2-7): GAGVSQSPSNKVTEKGKDVELRCDPISGHTALYWYRQSLGQGLEFLIYFQGNSAPDKSGLPSDRFSAERTGGSVSTLTIQRTQQEDSAVYLCASSPSYEQYFGPGTRLTVT.

V gene TRBV29-1 combines with J gene TRBJ2-1; 12 bases agree with TRBD2. The V segment lost 3 bases and the J segment 1 base; nucleotides outside the gene matches: 7. Germline-derived CDR1 and CDR2 are SQVTM and ANQGSEA. The CDR3 contains 17 residues. CDR3 in DNA: TGCAGCGTTGAGGGCCTAGCGGGAGGGCTTTCCTACAATGAGCAGTTCTTC. Encoded protein: CSVEGLAGGLSYNEQFF.

The chain has TRBV28 and TRBJ2-3; tentatively, D is TRBD1 (6 bases). Between the trimmed V and J ends, which lost 10 bases and 5 bases, there was a span of 28 bases. CDR1 is MDHEN, CDR2 SYDVKM, per germline. The length of the CDR3 is 17 residues. The chain's CDR3 is CATLYRDNFHWRDTQYF. In DNA form, the CDR3 reads TGTGCCACTCTGTACAGGGACAACTTCCATTGGAGAGATACGCAGTATTTT.

This chain connects TRBV5-1 to TRBJ2-7; no reliable D call. Germline V gene data show CDR1 as SGHRS and CDR2 as YFSETQ. V dropped 0 bases and J dropped 5 bases, with 6 bases sitting between them. This CDR3 spans 12 amino acids. The CDR3 DNA reads TGCGCCAGCAGCTTGGCGATGGACGAGCAGTACTTC. Its translation is CASSLAMDEQYF.

J is TRBJ2-1 and V is TRBV11-2; D possibly corresponds to TRBD1 (5 bases). This CDR3 comprises 12 residues. With 1 base removed from V and 16 bases from J, the gap between germline ends came to 14 bases. Germline-derived CDR1 and CDR2 are SGHAT and FQNNGV. The CDR3: CASSLGGGALFF. CDR3 nucleotide sequence: TGTGCCAGCAGCTTAGGGGGTGGGGCTCTTTTCTTC.

V gene TRBV25-1 combines with J gene TRBJ1-5; D gene uncertain. V lost 0 bases to trimming and J lost 4 bases, with 7 bases between them. The CDR3 runs 14 residues. The germline CDR1 and CDR2 sequences are MGHDK and SYGVNS. CDR3 sequence reads: CASSEYDLNQPQHF. CDR3 nucleotide sequence: TGTGCCAGCAGTGAATATGATTTGAATCAGCCCCAGCATTTT.

This clone showed up just once. The rearrangement links TRBV13 to TRBJ1-1, with D uncertain. Between the trimmed V and J ends, which lost 1 base and 10 bases, there was a span of 10 bases. This CDR3 is built from 12 residues. Germline lookup yields CDR1 PRHDT and CDR2 FYEKMQ (reference sequence). The CDR3 bases are TGTGCCAGCAGCTTAGAGGGCGACGGAGCTTTCTTT. Amino acid sequence: CASSLEGDGAFF. The variable domain in full, with the rest retrieved from reference TRBV13 and TRBJ1-1, is AAGVIQSPRHLIKEKRETATLKCYPIPRHDTVYWYQQGPGQDPQFLISFYEKMQSDKGSIPDRFSAQQFSDYHSELNMSSLELGDSALYFCASSLEGDGAFFGQGTRLTVV.

The J gene is TRBJ1-1, the V gene TRBV29-1; D is possibly TRBD1 (5 bases). V was clipped by 3 bases and J by 4 bases, with 27 bases between them. CDR3 length: 18 amino acids. The V gene's germline CDR1 is SQVTM and CDR2 ANQGSEA. The CDR3 spells CSVDGEVPGIGIGTEAFF. CDR3 nucleotides: TGCAGCGTTGATGGGGAGGTCCCAGGGATCGGTATTGGCACTGAAGCTTTCTTT.

The rearrangement links TRBV4-1 to TRBJ2-3; no firm D call. The V and J ends lost 2 bases and 1 base respectively, with 7 bases between them. The CDR3 has 14 amino acids. In germline, CDR1 is MGHRA, CDR2 YSYEKL. Here the CDR3 DNA reads TGCGCCAGCAGCCAATTTACCGGCACAGATACGCAGTATTTT. It encodes CASSQFTGTDTQYF.

This rearrangement joins TRBV7-6 to TRBJ2-7; TRBD1 is a possible D gene (5 bases). This CDR3 spans 13 amino acids. Trimming cost V 5 bases and J 0 bases, with 8 bases left between them. The V gene's germline CDR1 is SGHVS and CDR2 FNYEAQ. CDR3 DNA: TGTGCCAGCAGCCCTGACAGCTCCTACGAGCAGTACTTC. It codes for CASSPDSSYEQYF.

Worth noting for this clone: Other DNA sequences in this specimen translate into the identical CDR3. This chain joins TRBV9 and TRBJ2-3, with 10 bases matching TRBD1. The CDR3 is made up of 15 amino acids. The V gene end was trimmed by 3 bases and the J gene end by 1 base; junction bases not matched to a gene: 2. CDR1 and CDR2 (germline): SGDLS, YYNGEE. The CDR3, as DNA: TGTGCCAGCAGCGCAGGACAGGGGGGCACAGATACGCAGTATTTT. Translation gives CASSAGQGGTDTQYF. Together with reference TRBV9 and TRBJ2-3, the CDR3 gives the full variable domain: DSGVTQTPKHLITATGQRVTLRCSPRSGDLSVYWYQQSLDQGLQFLIQYYNGEERAKGNILERFSAQQFPDLHSELNLSSLELGDSALYFCASSAGQGGTDTQYFGPGTRLTVL.

The rearrangement links TRBV28 to TRBJ1-3, with no clear D. This CDR3 spans 14 amino acids. The germline V gene encodes CDR1 MDHEN and CDR2 SYDVKM. Trimming stripped 5 bases from V and 4 bases from J, with 12 bases between. The CDR3 coding sequence is TGTGCCAGCAGTGCCCCCCTACCCGGAAACACCATATATTTT. Amino acid sequence: CASSAPLPGNTIYF.

Note on this clone: An end of the junction differs from the germline gene, which may be a read error. The CDR3 region has the DNA TGTGCCAGCAGCTTGGTAGGGGAAACCTACGAGCAGTACTTC. Residues: CASSLVGETYEQYF. The chain links TRBV5-3 to TRBJ2-7, with TRBD1 as a possible D gene (5 bases). TRBV5-3 is an ORF, with its function uncertain. The length of the CDR3 is 14 residues.

This clone was counted a single time. This chain joins TRBV27 and TRBJ2-7; D is unclear. CDR1 is MNHEY, CDR2 SMNVEV, per germline (reference sequence). V was shortened by 5 bases and J by 2 bases, with 10 bases between the two germline ends. The CDR3 runs 13 residues. In DNA form, the CDR3 reads TGTGCCAGCAGTAAAACAGCTACCTACGAGCAGTACTTC. It codes for CASSKTATYEQYF.

V usage is TRBV18 and J usage is TRBJ2-7; D gene ambiguous. Trimming removed 2 bases at V and 4 bases at J, with 9 bases between. Germline assignment: CDR1 KGHSH and CDR2 LQKENI. The CDR3 sequence is 13 residues long. CDR3 residues: CASSPIKLYEQYF. In nucleotides, the CDR3 is TGTGCCAGCTCACCAATAAAGCTTTACGAGCAGTACTTC.

This sequence joins TRBV29-1 and TRBJ2-7; 8 bases map to TRBD1. This CDR3 contains 11 residues. J lost 3 bases, V lost 7 bases, and 2 bases had no gene match. CDR1 SQVTM and CDR2 ANQGSEA come from the germline V gene. The CDR3 bases are TGCAGCGGAGGGACAGGCTACGAGCAGTACTTC. This sequence encodes CSGGTGYEQYF.

The chain has TRBV7-9 and TRBJ1-1; possibly TRBD1 for D (5 bases). CDR3 size: 16 residues. Trimming took 5 bases from V and 2 from J, leaving 18 bases between them. Germline CDR1 is SEHNR and CDR2 is FQNEAQ (reference sequence). The CDR3 is CASSPSRTGRNTEAFF. The DNA for the CDR3 is TGTGCCAGCAGCCCGAGTAGGACGGGACGAAACACTGAAGCTTTCTTT.

CDR3 region: CASGQYYGYTF. CDR3 coding DNA: TGTGCCAGCGGACAATACTATGGCTACACCTTC. V gene TRBV2 combines with J gene TRBJ1-2; D possibly corresponds to TRBD1 (5 bases). The germline V gene has CDR1 SNHLY and CDR2 FYNNEI. The germline V and J ends were trimmed by 8 bases and 3 bases, with 7 bases remaining between them. The CDR3 has 11 amino acids.

This chain joins TRBV14 and TRBJ2-1; the D is unclear. CDR3 size: 15 residues. The V end lost 3 bases, the J end lost 0 bases, and 9 bases lay between the germline ends. The germline gives CDR1 SGHDN, CDR2 FVKESK. The CDR3, as DNA: TGTGCCAGCAGCCAGATCCACAGCTCCTACAATGAGCAGTTCTTC. Protein sequence: CASSQIHSSYNEQFF.

This sequence joins TRBV7-2 and TRBJ2-1; 7 nucleotides agree with TRBD1. This CDR3 comprises 15 residues. The trim removed 4 bases at V and 2 bases at J, leaving 5 bases unmatched. Germline CDR1 is SGHTA and CDR2 is FQGNSA. CDR3 DNA: TGTGCCAGCAGCTCTGTGGACAGGACCTACAATGAGCAGTTCTTC. Translating gives CASSSVDRTYNEQFF.

The rearrangement joins TRBV25-1 to TRBJ2-3; 12 bases line up with TRBD2. Germline V gives CDR1 MGHDK, CDR2 SYGVNS. The ends lost 8 bases at V and 5 bases at J; junction bases unmatched: 5. The CDR3 extends over 14 amino acids. CDR3 coding DNA: TGTGCCAGCTTAGAGGGACTAGCGGGAGATACGCAGTATTTT. Translated: CASLEGLAGDTQYF.